What follows are 31 T cell receptor beta chains derived from one specimen sequenced in a study of blood T cell repertoires in COVID-19. TCRdb's copy holds only in-frame clones and misses some; the assay was immunoSEQ multiplex PCR. This sample has around 180,000 clones, with around 82% found just once. Source material: peripheral blood. These receptors were obtained from a woman aged 80 or over with active or convalescent COVID-19.

This sequence joins TRBV27 and TRBJ1-2, with D maybe TRBD1 (5 bases). The V and J ends lost 2 bases and 8 bases respectively, with 12 bases between them. This CDR3 region has 13 residues. CDR1 and CDR2 from the germline V gene are MNHEY and SMNVEV (reference sequence). The CDR3 spells CASSLNSGYGYTF. The CDR3 region has the DNA TGTGCCAGCAGTTTAAACTCAGGGTACGGCTACACCTTC.

This rearrangement joins TRBV7-7 to TRBJ2-3; TRBD2 aligns across 7 bases. The CDR3 runs to 15 residues. Germline values: CDR1 SSHAT, CDR2 FNYEAQ (reference sequence). Germline trimming cut 7 bases from V and 1 base from J; bases unmatched to any gene: 8. The DNA for the CDR3 is TGTGCCAGCACCTTGACTAGCAGCCGCACAGATACGCAGTATTTT. This gives the protein CASTLTSSRTDTQYF.

The chain is built from TRBV7-2 and TRBJ1-5; D gene uncertain. Deletions cut 8 bases from V and 3 bases from J, with 14 bases between. This CDR3 region has 14 residues. Germline CDR1 and CDR2: SGHTA and FQGNSA. The CDR3, as DNA: TGTGCCAGCGTCGGGAAGCTCCTCAATCAGCCCCAGCATTTT. It yields the protein CASVGKLLNQPQHF.

The rearrangement links TRBV7-9 to TRBJ2-7, with D perhaps matching TRBD2 (6 bases). Germline assignment: CDR1 SEHNR and CDR2 FQNEAQ (reference sequence). The V and J ends lost 2 bases and 3 bases respectively, with 11 bases between them. This CDR3 spans 14 amino acids. CDR3 region: CASSLSGVGYEQYF. CDR3 sequence (DNA): TGTGCCAGCAGCTTATCGGGGGTTGGCTACGAGCAGTACTTC.

This rearrangement joins TRBV5-1 to TRBJ2-1, with D possibly TRBD1 on 6 matching bases. The CDR3 length is 17 residues. The ends were cut back, 4 bases at V and 3 bases at J, with 20 bases in the middle. Germline-derived CDR1 and CDR2 are SGHRS and YFSETQ. CDR3 in DNA: TGCGCCAGCAGCCTCCGGGACAAGCCGACCCTCTACAATGAGCAGTTCTTC. Translated, it gives CASSLRDKPTLYNEQFF.

The chain carries TRBV5-1 and TRBJ2-7; 13 positions match TRBD2. The J segment lost 2 bases and the V segment lost 4 bases, leaving 12 bases of the junction unmatched. This CDR3 comprises 18 residues. Germline V lookup: CDR1 SGHRS, CDR2 YFSETQ. The CDR3 protein is CASSPGPFGLAGAYEQYF. CDR3 nucleotide sequence: TGCGCCAGCAGCCCCGGACCCTTCGGACTAGCGGGAGCCTACGAGCAGTACTTC.

The chain has TRBV2 and TRBJ1-1; D gene uncertain. CDR1 and CDR2 (germline): SNHLY, FYNNEI. Trimming cost V 7 bases and J 1 base, with 13 bases left between them. The CDR3 is made up of 14 amino acids. CDR3 nucleotide sequence: TGTGCCAGCATCTGGAGGACTGAGAACACTGAAGCTTTCTTT. This sequence encodes CASIWRTENTEAFF.

The chain recombines TRBV3-1 (or the pseudogene TRBV3-2) with TRBJ2-2, with a possible D match to TRBD2 (6 bases). Between the trimmed V and J ends, which lost 1 base and 5 bases, there was a span of 20 bases. CDR1 and CDR2 (germline): LGHDT, YNNKEL (reference sequence). CDR3 length equals 18 residues. CDR3 in DNA: TGTGCCAGCAGCCAAGTCCTCGGAGGGACCGAAGGGACCGGGGAGCTGTTTTTT. Its protein product is CASSQVLGGTEGTGELFF.

V is TRBV7-8 and J is TRBJ2-2; D might be TRBD1 (6 bases). Germline V CDR1 and CDR2: SGHVS, FQNEAQ. Trimming left V 3 bases short and J 6 bases short, with 11 bases between. This CDR3 comprises 14 residues. CDR3 coding DNA: TGTGCCAGCAGCTTTTCCCAGGGGTCCGGGGAGCTGTTTTTT. Its protein is CASSFSQGSGELFF.

This clone was counted a single time. The V gene is TRBV28, the J gene TRBJ2-7; maybe TRBD1 (6 bases). This CDR3 spans 16 amino acids. Germline V gene sequence: CDR1 MDHEN, CDR2 SYDVKM. The ends were cut back, 1 base at V and 0 bases at J, with 13 bases in the middle. In DNA form, the CDR3 reads TGTGCCAGCAGTTTATTCAGGGGTTTCGGCTCCTACGAGCAGTACTTC. Translating it yields CASSLFRGFGSYEQYF.

This clone has only a few counts. The chain has TRBV7-9 and TRBJ2-1, with D unclear. The CDR3 is 15 amino acids. Germline V gene lookup returns CDR1 SEHNR and CDR2 FQNEAQ (reference sequence). V was cut by 1 base and J by 5 bases, with 12 bases left in between. CDR3 loop: CASSLDLLFDNEQFF. CDR3 sequence (DNA): TGTGCCAGCAGCTTAGATCTTTTGTTTGACAATGAGCAGTTCTTC.

The chain recombines TRBV7-9 with TRBJ2-2, with 9 nucleotides matching TRBD1. Germline V lookup: CDR1 SEHNR, CDR2 FQNEAQ (reference sequence). The CDR3 consists of 14 residues. J lost 3 bases, V lost 5 bases, and 1 base had no gene match. As DNA, the CDR3 is TGTGCCAGCAGCCGGGACAGGGACACCGGGGAGCTGTTTTTT. The encoded protein is CASSRDRDTGELFF.

The V gene is TRBV28, the J gene TRBJ2-5, with D possibly matching TRBD2 (5 bases). This CDR3 has 15 residues. V lost 5 bases and J lost 5, with 18 bases in between. The germline V gene has CDR1 MDHEN and CDR2 SYDVKM. CDR3 nucleotides: TGTGCCAGCAGTCCCCTCGGAGTAGCGAGGGAGACCCAGTACTTC. Translating gives CASSPLGVARETQYF.

The V and J genes are TRBV21-1 and TRBJ2-7; TRBD2 is taken as the D call from the table, unchecked against the DNA. TRBV21-1 is a documented pseudogene. CDR3 size: 17 residues. Written as DNA, the CDR3 is TGTGCCAGCCAGACGGACAGGGGACTAGCGGGCTCGTCAGGTCAGTACTTC. Its translation is CASQTDRGLAGSSGQYF.

This chain connects TRBV12-5 to TRBJ2-5, with D perhaps matching TRBD1 (7 bases). CDR3 length equals 13 residues. Trimming took 6 bases from V and 2 from J, leaving 10 bases between them. Germline V lookup: CDR1 LGHNT, CDR2 FRNRAP. The CDR3 nucleotides are TGTGCTAGTGGCCCAGGGGGGCAAGAGACCCAGTACTTC. Translated, it gives CASGPGGQETQYF.

This rearrangement joins TRBV2 to TRBJ2-7; D might be TRBD1 (6 bases). This CDR3 is 14 amino acids long. Trimming cost V 8 bases and J 3 bases, with 17 bases left between them. From germline, CDR1 is SNHLY and CDR2 FYNNEI. CDR3 loop: CASGTGTRNYEQYF. Written as DNA, the CDR3 is TGTGCCAGCGGAACGGGGACAAGAAACTACGAGCAGTACTTC.

The J gene is TRBJ2-7, the V gene TRBV2, with 8 bases aligning to TRBD2. Germline V gene data show CDR1 as SNHLY and CDR2 as FYNNEI. The CDR3 is 14 amino acids. The V gene end was trimmed by 7 bases and the J gene end by 3 bases; junction bases not matched to a gene: 8. The CDR3 nucleotides are TGTGCCAGCAATTTAGCGGGGTGGGGCTACGAGCAGTACTTC. It translates to CASNLAGWGYEQYF.

The V gene is TRBV10-1, the J gene TRBJ2-3; D gene ambiguous. The CDR3 extends over 13 amino acids. The V and J ends lost 0 bases and 2 bases respectively, with 3 bases between them. Germline V gene sequence: CDR1 WNHNN, CDR2 SYGVQD (reference sequence). The CDR3 DNA sequence: TGCGCCAGCAGTGAGTCGTACACAGATACGCAGTATTTT. Protein product: CASSESYTDTQYF.

The CDR3 region has the DNA TGCGCCAGCAGTGAGTCTATTAGTCCAGGGAATTATGGCTACACCTTC. It translates to CASSESISPGNYGYTF. V gene TRBV10-1 combines with J gene TRBJ1-2; the D gene is possibly TRBD1 (5 bases). The V and J ends lost 0 bases and 5 bases respectively, with 16 bases between them. The CDR3 is made up of 16 amino acids. In germline, CDR1 is WNHNN, CDR2 SYGVQD (reference sequence).

The chain couples TRBV9 to TRBJ1-1, with D possibly matching TRBD1 (5 bases). Germline CDR1 SGDLS, CDR2 YYNGEE. Trimming shortened V by 1 base and J by 3 bases, and 10 bases separated the two germline ends. CDR3 size: 14 residues. The CDR3 region is CASSVRGEDTEAFF. As DNA, the CDR3 is TGTGCCAGCAGCGTACGGGGGGAGGACACTGAAGCTTTCTTT.

As concerns this clone: The sample holds other DNA sequences that translate to the same CDR3. The chain recombines TRBV5-1 with TRBJ2-1; 7 positions match TRBD2. Losses at the gene ends were 2 bases for V and 1 base for J; bases not matched to a gene: 3. This CDR3 spans 15 amino acids. Germline assignment: CDR1 SGHRS and CDR2 YFSETQ. CDR3 sequence reads: CASSLGEGSYNEQFF. The DNA of the CDR3 is TGCGCCAGCAGCTTAGGGGAGGGATCCTACAATGAGCAGTTCTTC.

The rearrangement links TRBV7-9 to TRBJ1-6; D possibly corresponds to TRBD1 (5 bases). Trimming stripped 1 base from V and 9 bases from J, with 10 bases between. The germline CDR1 and CDR2 sequences are SEHNR and FQNEAQ (reference sequence). The CDR3 is 14 residues long. The CDR3 sequence is CASSLVGGGSPLHF. The CDR3 DNA is TGTGCCAGCAGCTTAGTGGGGGGTGGTTCACCCCTCCACTTT.

The rearrangement joins TRBV9 to TRBJ1-1, with a weak D call TRBD1 (5 bases). Germline loops: CDR1 SGDLS, CDR2 YYNGEE. Trimming removed 0 bases at V and 2 bases at J, with 11 bases between. The CDR3 runs to 15 residues. CDR3 DNA: TGTGCCAGCAGCGTAGTTCCAGGGCCAAACACTGAAGCTTTCTTT. This translates into CASSVVPGPNTEAFF.

V usage is TRBV11-3 and J usage is TRBJ2-3; 8 bases are shared with TRBD1. The CDR3 contains 13 residues. After removal of 5 bases from V and 5 bases from J, the junction contained 3 bases not matched to a gene. CDR1 and CDR2 from the germline V gene are SGHNT and YENEEA. The CDR3 DNA reads as TGTGCCAGCAGCAGACAGGGGATAGATACGCAGTATTTT. Encoded protein: CASSRQGIDTQYF.

The V call is TRBV5-1, the J call TRBJ1-4; 7 nucleotides align to TRBD1. This CDR3 is built from 15 residues. V gave up 4 bases and J gave up 3 bases; unmatched junction bases: 6. Germline values: CDR1 SGHRS, CDR2 YFSETQ. CDR3 amino acids: CASSPTGAANEKLFF. CDR3 sequence (DNA): TGCGCCAGCAGCCCTACAGGGGCAGCTAATGAAAAACTGTTTTTT.

This chain connects TRBV27 to TRBJ2-2, with 9 bases aligning to TRBD1. V shed 0 bases and J 6 bases; nucleotides not matched to a gene: 5. This CDR3 spans 16 amino acids. Germline-derived CDR1 and CDR2 are MNHEY and SMNVEV (reference sequence). Written as DNA, the CDR3 is TGTGCCAGCAGTTTATCGGGACAGGGTATCTCCGGGGAGCTGTTTTTT. This codes for CASSLSGQGISGELFF.

This clone has just one count. V is TRBV11-3 and J is TRBJ2-1; 9 bases line up with TRBD2. Per germline, CDR1 SGHNT and CDR2 YENEEA. The CDR3 length is 15 residues. V trimming: 5 bases; J trimming: 6 bases; junction bases outside the gene matches: 8. The CDR3 DNA follows: TGTGCCAGCAGCCTCGCGGCGGGAGGGCTCAATGAGCAGTTCTTC. Amino acids: CASSLAAGGLNEQFF.

The sample holds a few counts of this clone. The chain couples TRBV5-1 to TRBJ2-1; 16 nucleotides match TRBD2. From germline, CDR1 is SGHRS and CDR2 YFSETQ. This CDR3 has 17 residues. V was pared by 3 bases and J by 6 bases, with 6 bases of the junction left unmatched. The CDR3 is CASSSGLAGGVGNEQFF. In DNA form, the CDR3 reads TGCGCCAGCAGCTCGGGACTAGCGGGAGGGGTAGGCAATGAGCAGTTCTTC.

V and J are TRBV5-1 and TRBJ1-1; D perhaps matches TRBD1 (6 bases). The CDR3 runs to 13 residues. The germline gives CDR1 SGHRS, CDR2 YFSETQ. Trimming took off 4 bases at V and 1 base at J, with 8 bases between the two ends. Written as DNA, the CDR3 is TGCGCCAGCAGCGTACAGGGGAACACTGAAGCTTTCTTT. Its protein is CASSVQGNTEAFF.

The chain combines TRBV30 with TRBJ1-1; D uncertain. Between the trimmed V and J ends, which lost 4 bases and 5 bases, there was a span of 17 bases. The CDR3 spans 14 residues. Germline CDR1 GTSNPN, CDR2 SVGIG (reference sequence). Written as DNA, the CDR3 is TGTGCCTGGACTTCGGATCTCGGGTGGACTGAAGCTTTCTTT. This translates into CAWTSDLGWTEAFF.

The chain has TRBV3-1 (or the pseudogene TRBV3-2) and TRBJ2-5; the D is unclear. The CDR3 is 12 residues long. The V end lost 5 bases, the J end lost 1 base, and 5 bases lay between the germline ends. Germline V CDR1 and CDR2: LGHDT, YNNKEL (reference sequence). CDR3 in amino acids: CASSWSQETQYF. CDR3 sequence (DNA): TGTGCCAGCAGCTGGAGCCAAGAGACCCAGTACTTC.